The entry that follows covers one T cell receptor (beta chain) sequence. It has no known antigen specificity. Per-nucleotide qualities are absent, and no much larger clonotype sits a single base away. The immunoSEQ Assay, a bias-controlled multiplex PCR, was used to amplify TCRbeta CDR3 regions from genomic DNA. Per the original workflow: Nucleated cell counts per sample were estimated from amplification of reference gene primers within the assay. To quantify the absolute abundance of each unique TCRbeta CDR3 rearrangement, sequence reads were collapsed and filtered. Productive Simpson clonality was computed per sample as the square root of Simpson's diversity index over productive rearrangements. TCRdb re-hosts the immuneACCESS table, in-frame sequences only. Its copies lack some clones; in the studies checked, an unresolved V gene accounts for under half of them, and the cause for the rest is not known. V and J calls and clone size are copied from that table; D and trimming were computed from the DNA. The sample includes about 43,000 clones, with just under 90% observed a single time. The ten largest clones capture 3.9% of the sample.

The data derive from a study of blood T cell repertoires in COVID-19 (dated by TCRdb to about 2020). A note on the overall study: Samples from collaborators originated in the United States, Italy and Spain and spanned both the acute and convalescent phases of COVID-19. Subjects who had been exposed to COVID-19, were actively infected with it, or had recovered from it provided the deeply sampled blood TCRbeta repertoires that made up the dataset. Samples came from the ongoing ImmuneRACE study (first 160 participants) plus 1,254 subjects from 6 global collaborators. The material from the prospective study consisted of cDNA or gDNA derived from T cells, B-cell-depleted T cells, or PBMCs. The repertoires were released in a freely available public database meant as a resource for research on the immune response to SARS-CoV-2. A de-identified subject ID, COVID-19 status, age in years and sex were almost always included in the sample metadata. HLA class I and class II types, where available, came from metadata supplied by the sample provider rather than from assay-based typing. The paper as a whole reports these results and caveats: The quantity of clinical and demographic metadata differed by source and by participant and was supplied without curation.

One collaborating source in Seattle enrolled patients while the patients were actively infected and followed the patients over time throughout the course of disease. Whole blood was collected in K2EDTA tubes by collaborating institutions according to the institutions' own protocols. Collaborator samples were shipped for TCRbeta analysis as frozen whole blood, isolated PBMCs, or DNA extracted from either sample type. The CDR3 measures 13 amino acids from cysteine to phenylalanine. Only the CDR3 DNA is retained, 39 bases long and in frame from the first base. V is reduced by 0 bases and J by 4 bases, leaving a spacing of 6 bases between them. CDR1 and CDR2, looked up from the germline V gene, are MGHRA and YSYEKL.

The clonotype originates from a man aged 35-49 years with COVID-19, enrolled during active disease. Sequencing used peripheral blood. Recombination linked TRBV4-1 to TRBJ2-5, with the D gene not confidently named. CDR3 sequence: CASSQEERETQYF. The nucleotide sequence is TGCGCCAGCAGCCAAGAAGAGAGAGAGACCCAGTACTTC.